This TCR beta chain was identified in a study of blood T cell dynamics during melanoma immunotherapy. This clone was counted a single time. V shed 6 bases, J shed 4 bases, and the junction held 5 bases outside the gene matches. Germline CDR1 is KGHSH and CDR2 is LQKENI. The CDR3 covers 14 residues. Some clones are missing from TCRdb's copy, which holds only in-frame ones; the method was immunoSEQ multiplex PCR. Found here are 9,500 to 14,000 clones, about nine tenths of them singletons; the top ten hold under 30%. Regarding time point: week 3, after first cycle of checkpoint inhibitor. The chain combines TRBV18 with TRBJ2-7, with 11 bases identical to TRBD2. The receptor's source is a human donor with melanoma. The source was blood, collected from a patient treated with checkpoint blockade. In DNA, the CDR3 is TGTGCCAGCTCTGAGGCTAGCGGGGGGTACGAGCAGTACTTC. This sequence encodes CASSEASGGYEQYF.